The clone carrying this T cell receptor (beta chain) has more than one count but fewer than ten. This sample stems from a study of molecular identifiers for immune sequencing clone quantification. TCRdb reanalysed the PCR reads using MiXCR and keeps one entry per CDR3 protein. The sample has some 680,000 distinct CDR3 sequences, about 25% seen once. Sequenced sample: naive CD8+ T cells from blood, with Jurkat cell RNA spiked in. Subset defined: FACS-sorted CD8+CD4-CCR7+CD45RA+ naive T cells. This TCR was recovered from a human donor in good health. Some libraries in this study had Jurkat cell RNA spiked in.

The CDR3: CASKVGTSVYNEQFF. The CDR3 region has the DNA TGTGCCAGCAAGGTCGGGACTAGCGTCTACAATGAGCAGTTCTTC. The V call is TRBV6-2 or TRBV6-3, the J call TRBJ2-1, with TRBD2 identical over 10 bases. CDR1 and CDR2 (germline): MNHEY, SVGEGT. J lost 3 bases, V lost 7 bases, and 6 bases had no gene match. The CDR3 is 15 amino acids.